The 24 T cell receptor beta chains listed next were all sequenced from one sample in a study of regulatory T cells in long-lasting Graves disease. Relying on iRepertoire HTBI primers and Arm-PCR of CDR3 regions, the team built TCR beta libraries. TCRdb passed the multiplex PCR reads through MiXCR, listing each CDR3 protein once. The sample has approximately 270,000 distinct CDR3 sequences, 15% to 20% seen once. Time point: newly diagnosed GD, antithyroid drugs for less than 3 months. Extracted RNA from PBMCs served as the source of the TCR library. Another study also made use of these data, one on T cells in Graves' hyperthyroidism and ophthalmopathy.

This specimen was peripheral blood mononuclear cells (PBMCs), taken at new diagnosis, from a patient treated with antithyroid drugs. These receptors all stem from a woman aged 25 to 39 with Graves disease.

A few counts support this clonotype. J is TRBJ2-1 and V is TRBV13; 10 bases fit TRBD2. CDR1 is PRHDT and CDR2 is FYEKMQ in the germline V gene (reference sequence). With V trimmed by 5 bases and J by 12 bases, 10 bases remained unmatched. The CDR3 has 14 residues. CDR3 bases: TGTGCCAGCAGCGACCCTAGCGGGGGCCGGGGGCAGTTCTTC. Amino acid sequence: CASSDPSGGRGQFF.

This clonotype was detected ten times or more. The genes are TRBV7-9 and TRBJ1-3, with D possibly TRBD1 on 6 matching bases. Trimming removed 5 bases at V and 0 bases at J, with 11 bases between. The CDR3 contains 15 residues. Germline V gives CDR1 SEHNR, CDR2 FQNEAQ (reference sequence). CDR3 residues: CASSRTGISGNTIYF. In nucleotides, the CDR3 is TGTGCCAGCAGCCGTACAGGGATCTCTGGAAACACCATATATTTT.

This clonotype was found many times. The rearrangement joins TRBV11-2 to TRBJ2-5, with D tentatively TRBD2 (6 bases). V was cut by 6 bases and J by 1 base, with 18 bases left in between. This CDR3 spans 16 amino acids. The germline V gene encodes CDR1 SGHAT and CDR2 FQNNGV. In nucleotides, the CDR3 is TGTGCCAGCAGAGATCGACTAGGGGTCCCCCAAGAGACCCAGTACTTC. Protein sequence: CASRDRLGVPQETQYF. The full variable domain, with the rest looked up from reference TRBV11-2 and TRBJ2-5, is EAGVAQSPRYKIIEKRQSVAFWCNPISGHATLYWYQQILGQGPKLLIQFQNNGVVDDSQLPKDRFSAERLKGVDSTLKIQPAKLEDSAVYLCASRDRLGVPQETQYFGPGTRLLVL.

This clonotype was seen ten or more times. J is TRBJ1-4 and V is TRBV19; 8 bases match TRBD1. CDR1 and CDR2 from the germline V gene are LNHDA and SQIVND (reference sequence). The CDR3 is 13 residues long. V trimming: 7 bases; J trimming: 5 bases; junction bases outside the gene matches: 3. The CDR3 DNA is TGTGCCAGTATCGACAGGGGAAATGAAAAACTGTTTTTT. As protein: CASIDRGNEKLFF.

Details on this clonotype: A much larger clonotype is one base distant, so this may be a read error. This chain joins TRBV27 and TRBJ2-2; a weak D match, TRBD1 (6 bases). CDR3 size: 16 residues. Germline CDR1 and CDR2: MNHEY and SMNVEV (reference sequence). CDR3 DNA: TGTGCCAGCAGTTACTGGGGACACAAAAACACCGGGGAGCTGGTTTTT. Its protein product is CASSYWGHKNTGELVF.

This clonotype has a count of ten or more. The chain joins TRBV18 to TRBJ2-7, with a weak D call TRBD1 (8 bases). Trimming pared 3 bases from V and 0 bases from J, leaving 15 bases between. The CDR3 spans 16 residues. Germline V gives CDR1 KGHSH, CDR2 LQKENI. This CDR3 is CASSPQGAGASYEQYF. DNA for the CDR3: TGTGCCAGCTCACCCCAGGGGGCGGGGGCCTCCTACGAGCAGTACTTC.

About this clonotype: This sequence is one base from a far larger clone and is likely a read error. The CDR3 carries no conserved terminal phenylalanine or tryptophan, so it likely arises from a read error. The chain combines TRBV11-2 with TRBJ1-1; D is unclear. The germline V gene encodes CDR1 SGHAT and CDR2 FQNNGV. Trimming took off 5 bases at V and 5 bases at J, with 18 bases between the two ends. The CDR3 has 15 residues. The CDR3 coding sequence is TGTGCCAGCAGCCAAGAGTCCCTAGGGAAGACTGAAGCTTTCCTT. This sequence encodes CASSQESLGKTEAFL.

This clonotype was counted between two and nine times. Written as DNA, the CDR3 is TGTGCCAGCTCACCCCTGACAGGGCGTAACGACGAGCAGTACTTC. Residues: CASSPLTGRNDEQYF. The chain carries TRBV18 and TRBJ2-7; 7 bases align to TRBD1. Germline V gene lookup returns CDR1 KGHSH and CDR2 LQKENI. The CDR3 totals 15 residues. V was pared by 3 bases and J by 5 bases, with 10 bases of the junction left unmatched.

This clonotype came up many times. The chain joins TRBV20-1 to TRBJ2-1; 8 bases align to TRBD2. From germline, CDR1 is DFQATT and CDR2 SNEGSKA (reference sequence). The CDR3 runs 14 residues. With 3 bases clipped from V and 5 bases from J, the junction kept 6 bases outside the gene matches. In DNA, the CDR3 is TGCAGTGCTAGGGGCGGGGGGATTGACAATGAGCAGTTCTTC. Encoded protein: CSARGGGIDNEQFF.

At least ten counts were recorded for this clonotype. The gene calls are TRBV4-1 and TRBJ2-7; tentative D call: TRBD2 (5 bases). This CDR3 spans 13 amino acids. Per the germline V gene, CDR1 is MGHRA and CDR2 is YSYEKL. Deletions cut 4 bases from V and 6 bases from J, with 13 bases between. In DNA form, the CDR3 reads TGCGCCAGCAGCCCATATTCTAGCCCCGAGCAGTACTTC. Amino acids: CASSPYSSPEQYF.

This clonotype showed up many times. V usage is TRBV2 and J usage is TRBJ2-7; either TRBD1 or TRBD2 may supply D (5 bases each). Trimming cost V 5 bases and J 2 bases, with 13 bases left between them. From germline, CDR1 is SNHLY and CDR2 FYNNEI. The CDR3 is made up of 14 amino acids. CDR3 protein: CASSNRDRAYEQYF. CDR3 coding DNA: TGTGCCAGCAGTAACCGGGACCGCGCCTACGAGCAGTACTTC.

This clonotype was counted only a few times. The V call is TRBV6-5, the J call TRBJ2-2; 10 bases align to TRBD1. V was clipped by 2 bases and J by 5 bases; unmatched bases: 11. CDR1 and CDR2 from the germline V gene are MNHEY and SVGAGI. The length of the CDR3 is 18 residues. The CDR3 nucleotides read TGTGCCAGCAGTTACCTCCTCCTGACAGGGGGCTCGACCGGGGAGCTGTTTTTT. Translating gives CASSYLLLTGGSTGELFF.

This clonotype has ten or more counts. The chain links TRBV20-1 to TRBJ2-3; the match to TRBD1 covers 12 bases. The germline CDR1 and CDR2 sequences are DFQATT and SNEGSKA (reference sequence). The J segment lost 3 bases and the V segment lost 3 bases, leaving 4 bases of the junction unmatched. This CDR3 is built from 15 residues. CDR3 sequence reads: CSARAGQGATDTQYF. CDR3 DNA sequence: TGCAGTGCTAGGGCGGGACAGGGGGCAACAGATACGCAGTATTTT.

This clonotype came up many times. This rearrangement joins TRBV18 to TRBJ2-4, with 7 bases identical to TRBD2. The length of the CDR3 is 16 residues. V was clipped by 3 bases and J by 3 bases; unmatched bases: 8. Germline V gives CDR1 KGHSH, CDR2 LQKENI. The CDR3 DNA reads TGTGCCAGCTCACCGACCCAGCCGGGAGGCAAAAACATTCAGTACTTC. This sequence encodes CASSPTQPGGKNIQYF.

As for this clonotype: It may be a read error: a sequence one base away is much more abundant. The genes are TRBV20-1 and TRBJ2-4; TRBD2 aligns across 8 bases. Germline V gene data show CDR1 as DFQATT and CDR2 as SNEGSKA (reference sequence). The CDR3 has 14 residues. The ends lost 0 bases at V and 14 bases at J; junction bases unmatched: 12. The CDR3 nucleotides read TGCAGTGCTAGAGATTCGGCGGGGGGCCCAGATGAGTACTTC. It encodes CSARDSAGGPDEYF.

The sample holds a few counts of this clonotype. Relative to the germline gene, one junction end is altered; a read error may explain this. This rearrangement joins TRBV6-1 to TRBJ2-1; 10 positions agree with TRBD2. The V gene's germline CDR1 is MNHNS and CDR2 SASEGT. The CDR3 has 15 amino acids. The CDR3 region is CASTTGTSDYNGQFF. The DNA of the CDR3 is TGTGCCAGCACCACCGGGACTAGCGACTACAATGGGCAGTTCTTC.

This clonotype was recorded many times. The V call is TRBV2, the J call TRBJ1-2; 10 bases are a match to TRBD1. The CDR3 loop spans 16 amino acids. The J segment lost 2 bases and the V segment lost 4 bases, leaving 7 bases of the junction unmatched. The germline V gene encodes CDR1 SNHLY and CDR2 FYNNEI. The CDR3 DNA reads as TGTGCCAGCAGTGTTGTCCGACAGGGGGCCAACTATGGCTACACCTTC. Translating it yields CASSVVRQGANYGYTF.

This clonotype was counted ten times or more. One junction end disagrees with the germline gene, perhaps due to a read error. The chain has TRBV5-1 and TRBJ1-1; a possible D gene is TRBD1 (5 bases). The germline gives CDR1 SGHRS, CDR2 YFSETQ. The CDR3 sequence is 13 residues long. CDR3 nucleotides: TGTGCCAGCAGCTGGGACGACGGTACTGAAGCTTTCTTT. It is translated as CASSWDDGTEAFF.

This clonotype was picked up many times. CDR3 region: CASRGTETISNYGYTF. Here the CDR3 DNA reads TGTGCCAGCAGGGGGACAGAGACAATCTCTAACTATGGCTACACCTTC. The chain combines TRBV6-1 with TRBJ1-2; 7 positions agree with TRBD1. CDR3 length: 16 amino acids. Losses at the gene ends were 6 bases for V and 0 bases for J; bases not matched to a gene: 10. In germline, CDR1 is MNHNS, CDR2 SASEGT.

This clonotype was seen ten or more times. The J gene is TRBJ2-1, the V gene TRBV7-9; 8 bases match TRBD2. The trim removed 4 bases at V and 1 base at J, leaving 6 bases unmatched. CDR1 and CDR2 from the germline V gene are SEHNR and FQNEAQ (reference sequence). The CDR3 length is 16 residues. In DNA, the CDR3 is TGTGCCAGCAGCTCTCCTAGCGGGCCATCCTACAATGAGCAGTTCTTC. It yields the protein CASSSPSGPSYNEQFF.

This clonotype was recorded at least ten times. The chain has TRBV20-1 and TRBJ1-5, with a possible D match to TRBD1 (5 bases). This CDR3 has 16 amino acids. Trimming took off 3 bases at V and 1 base at J, with 16 bases between the two ends. Germline lookup yields CDR1 DFQATT and CDR2 SNEGSKA (reference sequence). CDR3 region: CSASLQGGSSNQPQHF. The CDR3 nucleotides are TGCAGTGCTAGTCTTCAGGGAGGGTCGAGCAATCAGCCCCAGCATTTT.

The V and J genes are TRBV6-5 and TRBJ1-6; D might be TRBD1 (6 bases). CDR3 length equals 16 residues. Looked up from germline, CDR1 is MNHEY and CDR2 is SVGAGI. The V and J ends lost 4 bases and 9 bases respectively, with 19 bases between them. This CDR3 is CASSSQGPGLSSPLHF. In DNA form, the CDR3 reads TGTGCCAGCAGTTCACAGGGCCCGGGACTAAGTTCACCCCTCCACTTT.

This clonotype turned up a few times. The V call is TRBV11-2, the J call TRBJ2-7, with 8 bases lining up with TRBD1. V lost 6 bases to trimming and J lost 0 bases; unmatched junction nucleotides: 4. The CDR3 extends over 14 amino acids. In germline, CDR1 is SGHAT, CDR2 FQNNGV. Written as DNA, the CDR3 is TGTGCCAGCAGAATAACAGGGGGCTCCTACGAGCAGTACTTC. Translating it yields CASRITGGSYEQYF.

At least ten counts were recorded for this clonotype. V and J are TRBV7-9 and TRBJ1-4, with D hard to call. The CDR3 runs to 14 residues. The V end was cut by 4 bases, the J end by 6 bases, with 12 bases between. Germline-derived CDR1 and CDR2 are SEHNR and FQNEAQ (reference sequence). CDR3 residues: CASSSWTEDEKLFF. The CDR3 nucleotides read TGTGCCAGCAGCTCGTGGACGGAAGATGAAAAACTGTTTTTT.